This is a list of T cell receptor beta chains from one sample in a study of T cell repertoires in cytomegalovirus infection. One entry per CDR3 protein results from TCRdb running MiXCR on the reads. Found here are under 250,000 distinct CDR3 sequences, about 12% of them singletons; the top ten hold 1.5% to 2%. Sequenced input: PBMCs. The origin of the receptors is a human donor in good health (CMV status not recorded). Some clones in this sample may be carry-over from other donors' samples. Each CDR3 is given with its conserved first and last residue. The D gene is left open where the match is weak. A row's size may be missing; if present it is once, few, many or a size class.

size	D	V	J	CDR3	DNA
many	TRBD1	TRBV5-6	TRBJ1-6	CASNSGTGEGSPLHF	TGTGCCAGCAACTCGGGGACAGGGGAAGGTTCACCCCTCCACTTT
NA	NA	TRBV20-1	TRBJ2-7	CSARDPGIGYEQYF	TGCAGTGCTAGAGATCCTGGAATTGGGTACGAGCAGTACTTC
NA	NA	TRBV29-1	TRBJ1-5	CSVGQARNQPQHF	TGCAGCGTTGGGCAGGCCCGCAATCAGCCCCAGCATTTT
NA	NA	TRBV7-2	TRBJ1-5	CASSLVNQPHYF	TGTGCCAGCAGCTTAGTTAATCAGCCCCACTATTTT
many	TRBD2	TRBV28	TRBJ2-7	CASFGGNSYEQYF	TGTGCCAGTTTCGGGGGGAACTCCTACGAGCAGTACTTC
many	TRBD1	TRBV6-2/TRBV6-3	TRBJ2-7	CASNRDRASYEQYF	TGTGCCAGCAATCGGGACAGAGCGAGCTACGAGCAGTACTTC
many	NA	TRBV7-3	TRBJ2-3	CASSSLAGSNTDTQYF	TGTGCCAGCAGCTCACTGGCGGGATCTAACACAGATACGCAGTATTTT
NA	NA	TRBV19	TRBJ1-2	CASSTRESTYGYTF	TGTGCCAGTAGTACACGGGAATCGACCTATGGCTACACCTTC
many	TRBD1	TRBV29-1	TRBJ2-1	CSVARTGGNEQFF	TGCAGCGTTGCCCGGACAGGGGGCAATGAGCAGTTCTTC
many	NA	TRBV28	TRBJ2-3	CASAPGGSTDTQYF	TGTGCCAGCGCCCCCGGGGGTTCCACAGATACGCAGTATTTT
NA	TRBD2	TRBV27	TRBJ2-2	CASGTSGNIGELFF	TGTGCCAGCGGGACTAGCGGGAATATCGGGGAGCTGTTTTTT
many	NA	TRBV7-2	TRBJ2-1	CASSYGGVASSYNEQFF	TGTGCCAGCAGCTACGGTGGGGTGGCGAGCTCCTACAATGAGCAGTTCTTC
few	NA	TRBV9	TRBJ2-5	CASSGAPRETQYF	TGTGCCAGCAGCGGGGCGCCAAGAGAGACCCAGTACTTC
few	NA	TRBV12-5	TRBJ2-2	CASGSPLGTGELFF	TGTGCTAGTGGTTCACCCCTGGGAACCGGGGAGCTGTTTTTT
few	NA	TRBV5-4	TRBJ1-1	CASSNRTPGATEAFF	TGTGCCAGCAGCAATAGGACACCCGGGGCCACTGAAGCTTTCTTT
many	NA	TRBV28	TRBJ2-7	CASTGPRGTYEQYF	TGTGCCAGCACAGGTCCGCGAGGGACCTACGAGCAGTACTTC
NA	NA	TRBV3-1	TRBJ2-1	CASSQGRNGVDEQFF	TGTGCCAGCAGCCAAGGTAGGAACGGGGTCGATGAGCAGTTCTTC
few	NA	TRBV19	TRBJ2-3	CASSPTQGSADTQYF	TGTGCCAGTAGCCCTACCCAGGGCTCGGCAGATACGCAGTATTTT
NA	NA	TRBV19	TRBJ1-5	CASSIGGTGTSSQPQHF	TGTGCCAGTAGTATCGGGGGCACAGGGACCAGCAGTCAGCCCCAGCATTTT
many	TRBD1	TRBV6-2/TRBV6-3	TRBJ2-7	CATIRDRDSYEQYF	TGTGCCACCATCCGGGACAGGGACTCCTACGAGCAGTACTTC
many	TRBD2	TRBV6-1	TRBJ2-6	CASRKTSGRATDSGANVLTF	TGTGCCAGCAGGAAGACTAGCGGGAGGGCCACGGACTCTGGGGCCAACGTCCTGACTTTC
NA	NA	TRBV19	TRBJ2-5	CASSFRSSQGLQETQYF	TGTGCCAGTAGTTTCCGATCTTCTCAGGGGCTCCAAGAGACCCAGTACTTC
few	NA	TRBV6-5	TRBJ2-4	CASPLRIFKNIQYF	TGTGCCAGCCCCCTCCGGATCTTTAAAAACATTCAGTACTTC
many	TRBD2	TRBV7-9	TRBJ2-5	CASSLAGSGGGETQYF	TGTGCCAGCAGCTTAGCCGGTAGCGGGGGGGGAGAGACCCAGTACTTC
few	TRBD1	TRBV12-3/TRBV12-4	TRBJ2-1	CASSFRDRGPTSSYNEQFF	TGTGCCAGCAGTTTCCGGGACAGGGGCCCGACGAGCTCCTACAATGAGCAGTTCTTC